The rows below give T cell receptor beta chains drawn from one sample of a study of technical replicates of blood from a handful of donors. Measured with immunoSEQ multiplex PCR; TCRdb has only the in-frame clones, and not every one. Found here are tens of thousands of clones, 80% to 95% of them singletons; the top ten hold over 0.35%. Sequenced sample: T cells isolated from PBMCs. The receptors shown here come from a human donor in good health. Some clones in this sample may be carry-over from other donors' samples. Each CDR3 is given with its conserved first and last residue. Each record gives: CDR3 protein, CDR3 DNA, V gene, J gene, D gene, CDR3 length, clone size. D genes are given only for firm matches. Clone size is not always given. Where it is, it says once, few, many or a class for expanded clones.

CDR3: CASSLSVGEASYEQYF
DNA: TGTGCCAGCAGTTTATCGGTCGGGGAGGCATCCTACGAGCAGTACTTC
V: TRBV27
J: TRBJ2-7
D: NA
length: 16
size: NA

CDR3: CAWSVQGDTEAFF
DNA: TGTGCCTGGAGTGTACAGGGAGACACTGAAGCTTTCTTT
V: TRBV30
J: TRBJ1-1
D: NA
length: 13
size: NA

CDR3: CASSYRQPTEAFF
DNA: TGTGCCAGCAGTTACAGACAGCCCACTGAAGCTTTCTTT
V: TRBV6-5
J: TRBJ1-1
D: NA
length: 13
size: NA

CDR3: CASSSRQGKYSNSPLHF
DNA: TGTGCCAGCAGCTCGAGACAGGGGAAATATAGTAATTCACCCCTCCACTTT
V: TRBV11-2
J: TRBJ1-6
D: TRBD1
length: 17
size: NA

CDR3: CASSPRQGGTGELFF
DNA: TGTGCCAGCTCACCTCGTCAGGGGGGCACCGGGGAGCTGTTTTTT
V: TRBV18
J: TRBJ2-2
D: NA
length: 15
size: NA

CDR3: CATSSLSYEQYF
DNA: TGTGCCACCAGCAGCCTGTCCTACGAGCAGTACTTC
V: TRBV15
J: TRBJ2-7
D: NA
length: 12
size: few

CDR3: CASSEALDRNTYEQYF
DNA: TGTGCCAGCAGTGAAGCGCTCGACAGAAACACCTACGAGCAGTACTTC
V: TRBV2
J: TRBJ2-7
D: NA
length: 16
size: NA

CDR3: CASSFLFRGKKETQYF
DNA: TGTGCCAGCAGTTTTCTCTTTAGGGGCAAGAAAGAGACCCAGTACTTC
V: TRBV28
J: TRBJ2-5
D: NA
length: 16
size: NA

CDR3: CASSIQGKGYGYTF
DNA: TGTGCCAGTAGTATTCAGGGGAAGGGCTATGGCTACACCTTC
V: TRBV19
J: TRBJ1-2
D: NA
length: 14
size: NA

CDR3: CASSKNRETTYEQYF
DNA: TGTGCCAGCAGTAAAAACAGGGAGACCACCTACGAGCAGTACTTC
V: TRBV28
J: TRBJ2-7
D: NA
length: 15
size: once

CDR3: CVSSLAGGYTEAFF
DNA: TGCGTCAGCAGCTTGGCAGGGGGGTACACTGAAGCTTTCTTT
V: TRBV5-1
J: TRBJ1-1
D: TRBD1
length: 14
size: NA

CDR3: CSVYSGQGGYGELFF
DNA: TGCAGCGTTTATAGCGGACAGGGTGGCTACGGGGAGCTGTTTTTT
V: TRBV29-1
J: TRBJ2-2
D: TRBD1
length: 15
size: NA

CDR3: CAWTRGPYYEQYF
DNA: TGTGCCTGGACCCGAGGGCCTTACTACGAGCAGTACTTC
V: TRBV30
J: TRBJ2-7
D: NA
length: 13
size: NA

CDR3: CASSLVQGATEAFF
DNA: TGTGCCAGCAGCTTAGTACAGGGGGCTACTGAAGCTTTCTTT
V: TRBV7-9
J: TRBJ1-1
D: TRBD1
length: 14
size: NA

CDR3: CATSTDLSTDTQYF
DNA: TGTGCCACCTCGACAGACCTTAGCACAGATACGCAGTATTTT
V: TRBV5-4
J: TRBJ2-3
D: NA
length: 14
size: NA

CDR3: CASSPGTRETQYF
DNA: TGTGCCAGCAGCCCCGGGACTAGAGAGACCCAGTACTTC
V: TRBV7-9
J: TRBJ2-5
D: TRBD2
length: 13
size: once

CDR3: CASSRSGANVLTF
DNA: TGTGCCAGTAGCCGCTCTGGGGCCAACGTCCTGACTTTC
V: TRBV19
J: TRBJ2-6
D: NA
length: 13
size: NA

CDR3: CASSPGEGTQYF
DNA: TGTGCCAGCAGCCCCGGGGAAGGGACCCAGTACTTC
V: TRBV27
J: TRBJ2-5
D: NA
length: 12
size: NA

CDR3: CASSFGSGHGYTF
DNA: TGTGCCAGCAGCTTTGGTTCAGGGCATGGCTACACCTTC
V: TRBV7-9
J: TRBJ1-2
D: NA
length: 13
size: NA

CDR3: CASSHAVDSSYNEQFF
DNA: TGTGCCAGCAGCCACGCCGTAGACTCCTCCTACAATGAGCAGTTCTTC
V: TRBV7-3
J: TRBJ2-1
D: NA
length: 16
size: NA

CDR3: CASSLGTAGRELFF
DNA: TGTGCCAGCAGTTTAGGGACTGCCGGGCGGGAGCTGTTTTTT
V: TRBV27
J: TRBJ2-2
D: NA
length: 14
size: NA

CDR3: CASSSQGVAEAFF
DNA: TGTGCCAGCAGCTCTCAGGGGGTAGCTGAAGCTTTCTTT
V: TRBV7-3
J: TRBJ1-1
D: TRBD1
length: 13
size: once

CDR3: CASLPDRENTEAFF
DNA: TGTGCCAGCCTCCCGGACAGGGAGAACACTGAAGCTTTCTTT
V: TRBV28
J: TRBJ1-1
D: TRBD1
length: 14
size: NA

CDR3: CASSLEEFVFEQFF
DNA: TGTGCCAGCAGCTTAGAGGAGTTTGTATTTGAGCAGTTCTTC
V: TRBV11-3
J: TRBJ2-1
D: NA
length: 14
size: NA

CDR3: CASSVTGLAGGELFF
DNA: TGTGCCAGCAGCGTAACGGGACTAGCGGGGGGGGAGCTGTTTTTT
V: TRBV9
J: TRBJ2-2
D: TRBD2
length: 15
size: NA

CDR3: CAISRDRFSYNEQFF
DNA: TGTGCCATCAGCCGGGACAGATTTTCCTACAATGAGCAGTTCTTC
V: TRBV10-3
J: TRBJ2-1
D: TRBD1
length: 15
size: NA

CDR3: CAGASGSSYNEQFF
DNA: TGTGCCGGGGCTAGCGGGAGCTCCTACAATGAGCAGTTCTTC
V: TRBV5-6
J: TRBJ2-1
D: TRBD2
length: 14
size: NA

CDR3: CASSQLTGFYTF
DNA: TGTGCCAGCAGCCAATTGACAGGGTTCTACACCTTC
V: TRBV4-2
J: TRBJ1-2
D: TRBD1
length: 12
size: NA

CDR3: CASSLDHGTQYF
DNA: TGTGCCAGCAGCTTAGATCACGGTACGCAGTATTTT
V: TRBV7-2
J: TRBJ2-3
D: NA
length: 12
size: few

CDR3: CASSQVAGAGADTQYF
DNA: TGCGCCAGCAGCCAGGTAGCGGGAGCGGGCGCAGATACGCAGTATTTT
V: TRBV4-3
J: TRBJ2-3
D: TRBD2
length: 16
size: NA

CDR3: CASSLGQVRYNEQFF
DNA: TGTGCCAGCTCATTGGGACAGGTTAGATACAATGAGCAGTTCTTC
V: TRBV18
J: TRBJ2-1
D: TRBD1
length: 15
size: once

CDR3: CASREDRAKNIQYF
DNA: TGTGCCAGCAGGGAAGACAGAGCCAAAAACATTCAGTACTTC
V: TRBV4-2
J: TRBJ2-4
D: NA
length: 14
size: NA

CDR3: CASSALRGSNYDYTF
DNA: TGTGCCAGCAGTGCGCTCAGGGGGTCTAACTATGACTACACCTTC
V: TRBV6-6
J: TRBJ1-2
D: TRBD1
length: 15
size: NA

CDR3: CASTTPGAFNEQFF
DNA: TGTGCCAGCACTACTCCGGGAGCCTTCAATGAGCAGTTCTTC
V: TRBV7-9
J: TRBJ2-1
D: NA
length: 14
size: NA

CDR3: CASTPGQGAGELFF
DNA: TGTGCCAGTACCCCGGGACAGGGAGCAGGGGAGCTGTTTTTT
V: TRBV19
J: TRBJ2-2
D: TRBD1
length: 14
size: few

CDR3: CASSQEVFGSGGGSYEQYF
DNA: TGTGCCAGCAGCCAAGAGGTTTTCGGGTCAGGGGGCGGGTCCTACGAGCAGTACTTC
V: TRBV4-2
J: TRBJ2-7
D: TRBD1
length: 19
size: NA

CDR3: CASSLEPTGDFGYTF
DNA: TGTGCCAGCAGCTTAGAACCCACAGGGGATTTCGGCTACACCTTC
V: TRBV11-2
J: TRBJ1-2
D: TRBD1
length: 15
size: NA

CDR3: CASRLEGGNIQYF
DNA: TGTGCCAGCAGGCTAGAGGGGGGGAACATTCAGTACTTC
V: TRBV11-2
J: TRBJ2-4
D: NA
length: 13
size: NA

CDR3: CASGQDRYNQPQHF
DNA: TGTGCCAGCGGCCAGGACAGGTACAATCAGCCCCAGCATTTT
V: TRBV7-8
J: TRBJ1-5
D: TRBD1
length: 14
size: NA

CDR3: CASSSATSGTYEQYF
DNA: TGTGCCAGCAGCAGTGCAACTAGCGGTACCTACGAGCAGTACTTC
V: TRBV7-8
J: TRBJ2-7
D: TRBD2
length: 15
size: NA

CDR3: CASSSQDRERIYGYTF
DNA: TGTGCCAGCAGCTCCCAGGACAGGGAAAGGATCTATGGCTACACCTTC
V: TRBV7-9
J: TRBJ1-2
D: TRBD1
length: 16
size: NA